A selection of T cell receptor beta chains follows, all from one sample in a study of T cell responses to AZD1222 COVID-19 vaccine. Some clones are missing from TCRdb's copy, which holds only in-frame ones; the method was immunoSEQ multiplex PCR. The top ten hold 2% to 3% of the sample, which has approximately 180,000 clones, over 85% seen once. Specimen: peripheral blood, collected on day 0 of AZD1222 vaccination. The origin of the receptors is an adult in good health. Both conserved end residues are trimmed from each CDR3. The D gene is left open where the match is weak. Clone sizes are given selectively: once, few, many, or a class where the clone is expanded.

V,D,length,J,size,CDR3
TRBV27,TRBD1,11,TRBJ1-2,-,ASSLADRNGYT
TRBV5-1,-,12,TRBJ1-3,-,ASSTDLSGNTIY
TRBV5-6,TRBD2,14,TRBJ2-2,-,ASSLARGRAGGELF
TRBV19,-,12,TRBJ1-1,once,ASSSIGESTEAF
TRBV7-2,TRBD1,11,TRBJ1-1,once,ASSPRTGSEAF
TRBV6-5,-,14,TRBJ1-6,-,ASSSPGRGVGSPLH
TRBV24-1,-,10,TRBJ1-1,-,ATSEPQGRAF
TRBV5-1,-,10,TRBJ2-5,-,ASSFHAETQY
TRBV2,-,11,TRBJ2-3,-,ASVGLAADTQY
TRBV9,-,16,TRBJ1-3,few,ASSVARGGAMDGNTIY
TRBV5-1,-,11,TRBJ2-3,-,ASSLGGTDTQY
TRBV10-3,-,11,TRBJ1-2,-,AISEDRNYGYT
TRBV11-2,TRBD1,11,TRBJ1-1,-,ASSRRDRDEAF
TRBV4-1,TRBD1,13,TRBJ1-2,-,ASSQDGQGARGYT
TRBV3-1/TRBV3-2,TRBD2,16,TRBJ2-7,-,ASSLGGASGRVFSEQY
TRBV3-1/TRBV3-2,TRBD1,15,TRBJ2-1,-,ASSQDPGTASYNEQF
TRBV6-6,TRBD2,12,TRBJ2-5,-,ASSYTGGPETQY
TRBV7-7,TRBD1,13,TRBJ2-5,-,ASRPIDRGGETQY
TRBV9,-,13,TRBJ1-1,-,ASSVVLGRDAEAF
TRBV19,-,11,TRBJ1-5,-,ASSIGLDQPQH
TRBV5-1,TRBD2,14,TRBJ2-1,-,ASSIGGTSGLNEQF
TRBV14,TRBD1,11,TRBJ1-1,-,ASSQARGHEAF
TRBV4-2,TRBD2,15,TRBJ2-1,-,ASSQSPGLAGLNEQF
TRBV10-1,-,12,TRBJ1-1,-,ASRATVDATEAF
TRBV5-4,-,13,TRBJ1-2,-,ASSLGADSNYGYT
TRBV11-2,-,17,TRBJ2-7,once,ASSLVPLMGSRPTYEQY
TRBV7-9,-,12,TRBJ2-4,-,ASSSAISKNIQY
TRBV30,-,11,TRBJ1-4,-,AWDMARREKLF
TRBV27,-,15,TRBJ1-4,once,ASSHRAHFTTNEKLF
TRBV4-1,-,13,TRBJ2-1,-,ASSQDRDFHNEQF
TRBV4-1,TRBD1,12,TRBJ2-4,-,ASQRTGDQNIQY
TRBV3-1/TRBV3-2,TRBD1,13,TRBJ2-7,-,ASSQTGTEAYEQY
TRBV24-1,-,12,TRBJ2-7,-,ATSDRRASYEQY
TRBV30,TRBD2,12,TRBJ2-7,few,AWSGTSGIYEQY
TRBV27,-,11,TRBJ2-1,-,ASSTPGGNEQF
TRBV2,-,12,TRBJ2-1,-,ASSQGGAYNEQF
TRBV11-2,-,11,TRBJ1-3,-,ASSLTGGNTIY
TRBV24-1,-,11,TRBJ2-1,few,ATSGPVDNEQF
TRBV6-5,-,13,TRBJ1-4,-,ASSPRGGTNEKLF
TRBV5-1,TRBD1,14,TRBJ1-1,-,ASTKGQGASDTEAF
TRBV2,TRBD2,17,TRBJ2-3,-,ASSGPNLVSGRATDTQY
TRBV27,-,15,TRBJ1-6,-,ASSSRVAGTYNSPLH
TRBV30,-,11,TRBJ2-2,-,AWTGLNTGELF
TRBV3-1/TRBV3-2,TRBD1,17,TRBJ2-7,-,ASSYVSGGLGQAAHEQY
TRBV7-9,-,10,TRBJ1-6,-,ASSLGNSPLH
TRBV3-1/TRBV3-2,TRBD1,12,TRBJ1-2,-,ASSQVTGGDGYT